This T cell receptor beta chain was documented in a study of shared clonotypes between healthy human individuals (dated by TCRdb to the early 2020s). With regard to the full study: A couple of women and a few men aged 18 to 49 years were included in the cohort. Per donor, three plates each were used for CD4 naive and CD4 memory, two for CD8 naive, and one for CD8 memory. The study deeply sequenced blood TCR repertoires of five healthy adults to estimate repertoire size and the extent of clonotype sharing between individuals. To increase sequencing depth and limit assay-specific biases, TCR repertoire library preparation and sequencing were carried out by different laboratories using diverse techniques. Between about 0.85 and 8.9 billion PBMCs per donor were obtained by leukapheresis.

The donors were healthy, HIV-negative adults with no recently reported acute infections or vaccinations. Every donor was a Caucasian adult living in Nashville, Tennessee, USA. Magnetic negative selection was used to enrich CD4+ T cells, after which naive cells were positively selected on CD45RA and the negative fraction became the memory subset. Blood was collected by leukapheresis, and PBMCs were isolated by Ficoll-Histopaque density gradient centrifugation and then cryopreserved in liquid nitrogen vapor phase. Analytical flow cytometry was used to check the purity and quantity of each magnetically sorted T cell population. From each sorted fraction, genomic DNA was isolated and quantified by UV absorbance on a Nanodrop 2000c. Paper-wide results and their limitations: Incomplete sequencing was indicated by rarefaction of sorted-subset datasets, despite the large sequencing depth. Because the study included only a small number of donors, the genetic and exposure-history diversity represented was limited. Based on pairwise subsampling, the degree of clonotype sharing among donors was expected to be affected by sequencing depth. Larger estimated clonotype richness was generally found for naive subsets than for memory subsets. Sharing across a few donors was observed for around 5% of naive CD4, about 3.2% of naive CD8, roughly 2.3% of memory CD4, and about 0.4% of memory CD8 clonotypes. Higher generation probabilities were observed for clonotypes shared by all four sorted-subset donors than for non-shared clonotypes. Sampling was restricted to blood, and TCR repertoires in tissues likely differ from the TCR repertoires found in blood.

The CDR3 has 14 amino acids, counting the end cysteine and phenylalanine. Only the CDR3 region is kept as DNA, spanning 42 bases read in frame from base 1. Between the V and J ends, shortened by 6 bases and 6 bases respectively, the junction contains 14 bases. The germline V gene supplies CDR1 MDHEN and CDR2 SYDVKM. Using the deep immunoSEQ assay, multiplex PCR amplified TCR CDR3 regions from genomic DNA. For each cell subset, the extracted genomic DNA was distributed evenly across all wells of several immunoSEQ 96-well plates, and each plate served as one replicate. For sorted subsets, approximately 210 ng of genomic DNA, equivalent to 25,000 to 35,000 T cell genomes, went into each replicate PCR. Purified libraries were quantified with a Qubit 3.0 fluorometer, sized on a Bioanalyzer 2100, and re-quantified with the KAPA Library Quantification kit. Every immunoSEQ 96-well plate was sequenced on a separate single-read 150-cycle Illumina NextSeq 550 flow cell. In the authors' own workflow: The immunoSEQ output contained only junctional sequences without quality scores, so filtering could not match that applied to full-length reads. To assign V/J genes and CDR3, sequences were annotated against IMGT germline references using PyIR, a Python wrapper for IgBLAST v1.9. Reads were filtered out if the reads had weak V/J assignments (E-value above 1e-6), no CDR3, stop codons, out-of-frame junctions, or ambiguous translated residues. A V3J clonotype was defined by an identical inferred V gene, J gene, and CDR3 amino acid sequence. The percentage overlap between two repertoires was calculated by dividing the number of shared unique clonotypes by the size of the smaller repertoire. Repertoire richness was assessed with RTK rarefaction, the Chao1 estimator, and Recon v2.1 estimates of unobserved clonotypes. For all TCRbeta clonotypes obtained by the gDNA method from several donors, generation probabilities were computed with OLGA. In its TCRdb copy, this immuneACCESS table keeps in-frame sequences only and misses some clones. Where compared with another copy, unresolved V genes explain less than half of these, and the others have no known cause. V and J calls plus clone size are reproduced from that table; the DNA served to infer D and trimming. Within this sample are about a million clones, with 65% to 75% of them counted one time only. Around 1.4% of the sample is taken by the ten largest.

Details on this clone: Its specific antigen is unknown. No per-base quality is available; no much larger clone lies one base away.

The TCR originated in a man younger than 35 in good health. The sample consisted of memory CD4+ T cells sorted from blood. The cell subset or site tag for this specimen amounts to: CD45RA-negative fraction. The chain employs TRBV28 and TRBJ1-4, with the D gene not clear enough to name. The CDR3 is CASSARRNDEKLFF. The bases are TGTGCCAGCAGCGCGCGACGGAATGATGAAAAACTGTTTTTT.